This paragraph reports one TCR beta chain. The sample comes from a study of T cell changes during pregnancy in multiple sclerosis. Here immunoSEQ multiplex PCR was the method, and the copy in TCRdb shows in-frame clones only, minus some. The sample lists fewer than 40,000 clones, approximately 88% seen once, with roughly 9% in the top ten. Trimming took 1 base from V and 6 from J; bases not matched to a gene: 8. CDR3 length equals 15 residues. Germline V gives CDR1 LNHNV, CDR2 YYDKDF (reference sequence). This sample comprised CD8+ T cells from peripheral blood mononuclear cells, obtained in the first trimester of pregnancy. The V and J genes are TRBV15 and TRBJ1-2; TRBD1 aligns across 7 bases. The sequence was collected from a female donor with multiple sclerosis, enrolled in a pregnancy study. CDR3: CATSRGVGQGDGYTF. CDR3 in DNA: TGTGCCACCAGCAGAGGGGTGGGCCAGGGGGATGGCTACACCTTC.